This T cell receptor beta chain was captured by sequencing in a study of cytomegalovirus exposure and HLA in healthy donors. Points from the study as a whole: Researchers reported from a later analysis that most CMV-associated TCR beta chains appeared HLA-restricted.

In regard to this clone: Its specificity is unknown.

Primers included in the PCR were 60 Vbeta and 13 Jbeta primers. Libraries were prepared by immunoSEQ multiplex PCR; TCRdb keeps only in-frame clonotypes and omits some of them. This repertoire comprises fewer than 150,000 clones; its ten largest clones make up approximately 2.5%. From germline, CDR1 is MGHRA and CDR2 YSYEKL. Trimming left V 3 bases short and J 0 bases short, with 12 bases between. The CDR3 is made up of 16 amino acids. This clonotype originated in a man aged 35 to 55 in good health and CMV-seronegative. Sequenced input: PBMCs. The chain employs TRBV4-1 and TRBJ1-5, with D possibly matching TRBD1 (5 bases). In DNA, the CDR3 is TGCGCCAGCAGCCAGCTGCAGGGTAGTAGCAATCAGCCCCAGCATTTT. Residues: CASSQLQGSSNQPQHF.